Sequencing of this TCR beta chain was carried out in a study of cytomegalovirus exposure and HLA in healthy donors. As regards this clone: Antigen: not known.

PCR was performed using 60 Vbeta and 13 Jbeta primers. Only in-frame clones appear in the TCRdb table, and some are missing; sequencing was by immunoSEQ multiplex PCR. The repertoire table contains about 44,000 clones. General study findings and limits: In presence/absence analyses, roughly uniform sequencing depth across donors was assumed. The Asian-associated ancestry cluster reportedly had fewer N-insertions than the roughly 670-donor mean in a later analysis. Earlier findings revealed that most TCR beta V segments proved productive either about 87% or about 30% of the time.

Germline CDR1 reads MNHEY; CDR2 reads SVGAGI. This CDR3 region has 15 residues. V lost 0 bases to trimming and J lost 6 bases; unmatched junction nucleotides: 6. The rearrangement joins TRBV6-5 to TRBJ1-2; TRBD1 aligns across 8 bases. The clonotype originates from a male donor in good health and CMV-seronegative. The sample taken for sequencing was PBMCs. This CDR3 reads CASSYSIGQGDGYTF. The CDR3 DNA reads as TGTGCCAGCAGTTACTCGATCGGACAGGGCGATGGCTACACCTTC.